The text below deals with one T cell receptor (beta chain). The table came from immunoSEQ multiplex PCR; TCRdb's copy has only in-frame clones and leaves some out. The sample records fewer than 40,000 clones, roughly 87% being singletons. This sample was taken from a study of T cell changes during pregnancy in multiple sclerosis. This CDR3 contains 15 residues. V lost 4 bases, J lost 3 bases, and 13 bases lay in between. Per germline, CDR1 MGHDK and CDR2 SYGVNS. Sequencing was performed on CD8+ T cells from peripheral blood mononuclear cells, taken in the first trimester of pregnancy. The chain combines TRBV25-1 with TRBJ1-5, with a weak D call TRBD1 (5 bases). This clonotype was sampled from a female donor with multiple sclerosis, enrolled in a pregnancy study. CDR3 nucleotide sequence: TGTGCCAGCAGTGCTGGGGGGGGATTCAATCAGCCCCAGCATTTT. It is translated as CASSAGGGFNQPQHF.